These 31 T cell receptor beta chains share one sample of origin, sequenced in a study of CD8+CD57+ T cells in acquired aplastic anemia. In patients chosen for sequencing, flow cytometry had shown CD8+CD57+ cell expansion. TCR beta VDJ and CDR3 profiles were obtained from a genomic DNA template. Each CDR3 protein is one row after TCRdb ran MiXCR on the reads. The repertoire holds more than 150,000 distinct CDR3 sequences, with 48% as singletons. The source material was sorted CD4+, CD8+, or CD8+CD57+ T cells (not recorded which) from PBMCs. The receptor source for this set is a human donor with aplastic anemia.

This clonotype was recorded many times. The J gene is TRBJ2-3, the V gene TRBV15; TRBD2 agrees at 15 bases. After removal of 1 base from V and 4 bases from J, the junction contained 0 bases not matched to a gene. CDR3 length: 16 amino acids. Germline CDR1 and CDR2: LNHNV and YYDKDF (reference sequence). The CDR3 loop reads CATSRGTSGGADTQYF. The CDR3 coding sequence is TGTGCCACCAGCAGAGGGACTAGCGGGGGGGCAGATACGCAGTATTTT.

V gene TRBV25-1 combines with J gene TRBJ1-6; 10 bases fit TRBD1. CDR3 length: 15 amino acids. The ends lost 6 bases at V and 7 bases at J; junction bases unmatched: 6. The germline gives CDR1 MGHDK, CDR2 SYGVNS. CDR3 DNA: TGTGCCAGCAGCCTTCGACAGGGGGCCAATTCACCCCTCCACTTT. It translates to CASSLRQGANSPLHF.

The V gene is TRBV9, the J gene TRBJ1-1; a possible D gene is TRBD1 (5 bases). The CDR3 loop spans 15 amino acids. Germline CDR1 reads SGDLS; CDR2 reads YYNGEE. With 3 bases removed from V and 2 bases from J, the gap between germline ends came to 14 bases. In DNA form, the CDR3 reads TGTGCCAGCAGCGCCCTTCCGGGGCTAAACACTGAAGCTTTCTTT. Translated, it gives CASSALPGLNTEAFF.

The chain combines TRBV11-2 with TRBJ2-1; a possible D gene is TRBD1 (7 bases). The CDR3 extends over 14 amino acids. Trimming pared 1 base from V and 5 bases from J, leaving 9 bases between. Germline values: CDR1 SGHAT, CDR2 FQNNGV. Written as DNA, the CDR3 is TGTGCCAGCAGCTTAGTCAGGGGGGACAATGAGCAGTTCTTC. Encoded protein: CASSLVRGDNEQFF.

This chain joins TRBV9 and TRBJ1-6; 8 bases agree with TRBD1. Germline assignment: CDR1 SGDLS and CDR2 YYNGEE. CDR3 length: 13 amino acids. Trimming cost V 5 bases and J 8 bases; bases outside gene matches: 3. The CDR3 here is CASRQGADSPLHF. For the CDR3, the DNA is TGTGCCAGCAGGCAGGGGGCGGATTCACCCCTCCACTTT.

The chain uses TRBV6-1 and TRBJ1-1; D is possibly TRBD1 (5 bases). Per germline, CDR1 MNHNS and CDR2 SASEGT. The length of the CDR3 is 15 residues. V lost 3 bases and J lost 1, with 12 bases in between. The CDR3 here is CASSDSGAGNTEAFF. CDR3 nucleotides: TGTGCCAGCAGTGATAGTGGGGCGGGGAACACTGAAGCTTTCTTT.

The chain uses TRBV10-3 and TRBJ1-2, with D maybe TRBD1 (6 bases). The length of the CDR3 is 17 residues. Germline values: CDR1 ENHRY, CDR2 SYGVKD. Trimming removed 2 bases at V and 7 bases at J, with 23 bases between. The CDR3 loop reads CAISEAGAGASTLGYTF. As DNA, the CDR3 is TGTGCCATCAGTGAGGCGGGTGCAGGGGCCAGTACCCTTGGCTACACCTTC.

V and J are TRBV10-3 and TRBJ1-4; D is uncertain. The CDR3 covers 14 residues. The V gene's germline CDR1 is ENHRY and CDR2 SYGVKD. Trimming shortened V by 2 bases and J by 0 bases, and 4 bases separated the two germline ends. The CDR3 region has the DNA TGTGCCATCAGTGAGGAGTCAACTAATGAAAAACTGTTTTTT. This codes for CAISEESTNEKLFF.

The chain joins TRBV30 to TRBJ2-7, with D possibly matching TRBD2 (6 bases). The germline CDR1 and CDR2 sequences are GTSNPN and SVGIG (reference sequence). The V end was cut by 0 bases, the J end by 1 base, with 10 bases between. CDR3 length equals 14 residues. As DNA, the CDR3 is TGTGCCTGGAGTGTAGGCGGGGTGTCCTACGAGCAGTACTTC. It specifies CAWSVGGVSYEQYF.

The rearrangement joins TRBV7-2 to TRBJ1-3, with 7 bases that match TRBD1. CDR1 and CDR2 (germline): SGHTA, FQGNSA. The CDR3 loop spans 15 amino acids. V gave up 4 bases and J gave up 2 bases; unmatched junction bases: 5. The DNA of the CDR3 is TGTGCCAGCAGCTCTCAGGGGGGACCTGGAAACACCATATATTTT. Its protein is CASSSQGGPGNTIYF.

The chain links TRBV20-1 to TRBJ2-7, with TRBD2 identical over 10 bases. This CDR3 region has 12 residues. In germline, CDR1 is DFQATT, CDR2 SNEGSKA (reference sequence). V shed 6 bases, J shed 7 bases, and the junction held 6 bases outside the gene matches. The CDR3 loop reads CSARAGGWEQYF. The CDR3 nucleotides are TGCAGTGCGCGAGCGGGAGGGTGGGAGCAGTACTTC.

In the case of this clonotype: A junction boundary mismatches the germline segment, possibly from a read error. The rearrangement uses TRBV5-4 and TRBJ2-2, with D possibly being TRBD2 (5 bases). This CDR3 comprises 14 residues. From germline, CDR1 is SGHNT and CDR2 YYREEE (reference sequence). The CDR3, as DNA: TGTGCCAGCAGCCCTCCAACGAACGCCGGGGAGCCGTTTTTT. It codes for CASSPPTNAGEPFF.

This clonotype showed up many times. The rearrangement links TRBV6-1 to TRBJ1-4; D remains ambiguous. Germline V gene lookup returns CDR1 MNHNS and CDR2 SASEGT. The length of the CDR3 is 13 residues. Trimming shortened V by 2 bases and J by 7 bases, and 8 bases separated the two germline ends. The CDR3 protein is CASSEMWGEKLFF. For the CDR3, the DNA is TGTGCCAGCAGTGAAATGTGGGGTGAAAAACTGTTTTTT.

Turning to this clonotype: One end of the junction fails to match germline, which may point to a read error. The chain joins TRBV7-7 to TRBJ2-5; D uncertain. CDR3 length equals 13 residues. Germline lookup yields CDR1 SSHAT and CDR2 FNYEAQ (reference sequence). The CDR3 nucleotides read TGTGCCAGCAGCCCCGAACTCCAAGGGACCCAGTACTTC. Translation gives CASSPELQGTQYF. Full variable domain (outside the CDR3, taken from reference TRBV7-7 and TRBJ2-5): GAGVSQSPRYKVTKRGQDVTLRCDPISSHATLYWYQQALGQGPEFLTYFNYEAQPDKSGLPSDRFSAERPEGSISTLTIQRTEQRDSAMYRCASSPELQGTQYFGPGTRLLVL.

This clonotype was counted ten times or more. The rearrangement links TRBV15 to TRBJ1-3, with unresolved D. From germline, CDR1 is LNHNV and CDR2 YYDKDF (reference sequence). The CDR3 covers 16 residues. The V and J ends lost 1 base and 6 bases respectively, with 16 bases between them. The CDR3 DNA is TGTGCCACCAGCAGAGGAGGGTGGGGAACGGAAAACACCATATATTTT. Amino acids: CATSRGGWGTENTIYF.

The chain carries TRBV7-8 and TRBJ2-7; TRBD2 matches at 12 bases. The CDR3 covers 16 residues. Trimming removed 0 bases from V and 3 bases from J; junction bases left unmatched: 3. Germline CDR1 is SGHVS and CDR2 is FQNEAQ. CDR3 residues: CASSLALAGGSYEQYF. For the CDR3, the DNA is TGTGCCAGCAGCTTAGCTCTAGCGGGAGGGAGCTACGAGCAGTACTTC.

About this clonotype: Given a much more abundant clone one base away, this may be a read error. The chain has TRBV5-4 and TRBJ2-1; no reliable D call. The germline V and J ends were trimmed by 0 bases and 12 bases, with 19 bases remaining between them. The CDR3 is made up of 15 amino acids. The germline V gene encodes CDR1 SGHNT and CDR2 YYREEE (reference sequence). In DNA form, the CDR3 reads TGTGCCAGCAGCTTGGGACCGATACAACCCAACGGGCAGTTCTTC. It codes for CASSLGPIQPNGQFF.

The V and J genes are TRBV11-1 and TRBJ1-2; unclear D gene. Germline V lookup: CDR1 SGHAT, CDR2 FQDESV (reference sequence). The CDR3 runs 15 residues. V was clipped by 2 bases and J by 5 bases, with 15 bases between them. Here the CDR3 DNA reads TGTGCCAGCAGCTTATACGAGACATCAACTTATGGCTACACCTTC. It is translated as CASSLYETSTYGYTF.

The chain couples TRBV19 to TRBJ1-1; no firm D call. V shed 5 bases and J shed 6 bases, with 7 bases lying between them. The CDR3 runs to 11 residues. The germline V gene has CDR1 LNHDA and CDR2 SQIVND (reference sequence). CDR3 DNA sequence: TGTGCCAGTAGTTTTGTTTCTGAAGCTTTCTTT. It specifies CASSFVSEAFF.

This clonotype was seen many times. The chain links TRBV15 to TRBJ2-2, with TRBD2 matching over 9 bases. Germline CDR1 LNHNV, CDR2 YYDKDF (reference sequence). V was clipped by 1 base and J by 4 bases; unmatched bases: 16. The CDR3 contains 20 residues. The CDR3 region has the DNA TGTGCCACCAGCAGAGCCAAGATCAGTAGCGGGGGTTGGGGCACCGGGGAGCTGTTTTTT. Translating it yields CATSRAKISSGGWGTGELFF.

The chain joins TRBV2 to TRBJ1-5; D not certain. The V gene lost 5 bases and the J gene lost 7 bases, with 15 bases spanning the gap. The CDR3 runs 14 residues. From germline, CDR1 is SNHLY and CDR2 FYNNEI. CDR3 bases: TGTGCCAGCAGTCTGGGGAGCAGGTTACAGCCCCAGCATTTT. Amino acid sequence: CASSLGSRLQPQHF.

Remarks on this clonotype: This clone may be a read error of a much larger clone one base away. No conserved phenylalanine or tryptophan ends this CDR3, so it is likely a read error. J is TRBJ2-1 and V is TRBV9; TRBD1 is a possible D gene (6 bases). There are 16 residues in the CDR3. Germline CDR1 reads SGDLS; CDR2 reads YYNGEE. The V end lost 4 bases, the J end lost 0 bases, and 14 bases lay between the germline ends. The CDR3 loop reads CASSPDRRSSYNEQFL. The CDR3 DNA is TGTGCCAGCAGCCCGGACAGACGAAGCTCCTACAATGAGCAGTTCCTC.

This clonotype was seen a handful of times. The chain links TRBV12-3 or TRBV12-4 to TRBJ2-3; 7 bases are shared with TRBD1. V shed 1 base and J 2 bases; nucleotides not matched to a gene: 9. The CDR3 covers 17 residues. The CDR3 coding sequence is TGTGCCAGCAGTTTAGGTATGGGCCAGGGGGACACAGATACGCAGTATTTT. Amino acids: CASSLGMGQGDTDTQYF.

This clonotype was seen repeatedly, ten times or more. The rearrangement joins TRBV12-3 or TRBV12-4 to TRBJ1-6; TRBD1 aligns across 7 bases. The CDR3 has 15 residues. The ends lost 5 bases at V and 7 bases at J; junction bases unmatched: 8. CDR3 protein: CASSSRTGQNSPLHF. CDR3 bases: TGTGCCAGCAGTAGCCGGACAGGACAAAATTCACCCCTCCACTTT.

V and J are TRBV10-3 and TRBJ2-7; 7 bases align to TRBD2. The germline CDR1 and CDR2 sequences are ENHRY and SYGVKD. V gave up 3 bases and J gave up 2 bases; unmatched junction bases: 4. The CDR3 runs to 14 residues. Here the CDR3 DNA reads TGTGCCATCAGTGATCTAGCGGTAACCTACGAGCAGTACTTC. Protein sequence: CAISDLAVTYEQYF.

CDR3 loop: CSARVGGTQYF. DNA for the CDR3: TGCAGTGCTAGGGTAGGAGGGACCCAGTACTTC. This chain connects TRBV20-1 to TRBJ2-5; D may be TRBD2 (5 bases). This CDR3 has 11 amino acids. CDR1 is DFQATT, CDR2 SNEGSKA, per germline (reference sequence). Trimming shortened V by 3 bases and J by 7 bases, and 9 bases separated the two germline ends.

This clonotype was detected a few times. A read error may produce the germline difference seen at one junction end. The CDR3 sequence is CASSYHATNEKLFF. As DNA, the CDR3 is TGTGCCAGCAGTTATCACGCAACTAATGAAAAACTGTTTTTT. The chain combines TRBV10-3 with TRBJ1-4; D remains unclear. Per germline, CDR1 ENHRY and CDR2 SYGVKD. CDR3 length: 14 residues.

The CDR3 sequence is CASSLEHADTQYF. CDR3 sequence (DNA): TGTGCCAGCAGCTTAGAACATGCAGATACGCAGTATTTT. The chain joins TRBV7-2 to TRBJ2-3; D remains ambiguous. This CDR3 region has 13 residues. Germline CDR1 reads SGHTA; CDR2 reads FQGNSA. Trimming cost V 1 base and J 4 bases, with 6 bases left between them. Using reference TRBV7-2 and TRBJ2-3 for the parts outside the CDR3, the full variable domain is GAGVSQSPSNKVTEKGKDVELRCDPISGHTALYWYRQSLGQGLEFLIYFQGNSAPDKSGLPSDRFSAERTGGSVSTLTIQRTQQEDSAVYLCASSLEHADTQYFGPGTRLTVL.

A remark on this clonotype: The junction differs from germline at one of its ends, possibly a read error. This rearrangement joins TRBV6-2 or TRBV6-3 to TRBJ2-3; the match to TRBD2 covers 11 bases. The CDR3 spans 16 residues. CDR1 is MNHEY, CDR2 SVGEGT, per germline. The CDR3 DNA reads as TGTGCCAGCAGTACACGACTAGCGGGGAACACAGATACGCGGTATTTT. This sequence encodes CASSTRLAGNTDTRYF.

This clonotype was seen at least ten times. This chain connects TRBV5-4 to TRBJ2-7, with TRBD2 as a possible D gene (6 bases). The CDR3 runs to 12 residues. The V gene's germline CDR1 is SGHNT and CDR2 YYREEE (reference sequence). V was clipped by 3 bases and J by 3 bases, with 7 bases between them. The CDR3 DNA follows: TGTGCCAGCAGCTCAGCGGGCTACGAGCAGTACTTC. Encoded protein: CASSSAGYEQYF. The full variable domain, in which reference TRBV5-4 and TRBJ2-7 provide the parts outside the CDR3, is ETGVTQSPTHLIKTRGQQVTLRCSSQSGHNTVSWYQQALGQGPQFIFQYYREEENGRGNFPPRFSGLQFPNYSSELNVNALELDDSALYLCASSSAGYEQYFGPGTRLTVT.

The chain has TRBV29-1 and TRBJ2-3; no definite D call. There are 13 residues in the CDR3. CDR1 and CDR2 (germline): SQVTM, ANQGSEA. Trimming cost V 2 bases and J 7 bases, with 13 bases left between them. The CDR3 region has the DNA TGCAGCGTTGAACCGACGCTGGGGTATACGCAGTATTTT. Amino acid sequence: CSVEPTLGYTQYF.